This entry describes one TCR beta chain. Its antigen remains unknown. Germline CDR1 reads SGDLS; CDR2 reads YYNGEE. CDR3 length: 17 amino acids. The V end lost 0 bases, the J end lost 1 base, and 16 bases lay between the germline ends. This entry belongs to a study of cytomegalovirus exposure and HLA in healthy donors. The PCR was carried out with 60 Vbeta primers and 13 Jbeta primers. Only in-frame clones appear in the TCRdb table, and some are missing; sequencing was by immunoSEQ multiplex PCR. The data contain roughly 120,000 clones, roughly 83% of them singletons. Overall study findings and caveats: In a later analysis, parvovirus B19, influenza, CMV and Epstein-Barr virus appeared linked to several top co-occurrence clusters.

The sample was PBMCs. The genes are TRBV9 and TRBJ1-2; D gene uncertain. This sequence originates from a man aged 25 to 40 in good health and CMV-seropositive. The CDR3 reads CASSVAGSAPINYGYTF. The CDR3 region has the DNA TGTGCCAGCAGCGTAGCGGGGTCCGCGCCGATTAACTATGGCTACACCTTC.